Below are 30 T cell receptor beta chains sequenced from a single sample in a study of blood T cells in healthy people across ages. Sample-barcoded 5' priming and a J-beta primer mix drove a second PCR of about 6 to 12 cycles. TCRdb used MiXCR to reprocess the 5' RACE reads, holding one entry per CDR3 protein. The top ten clones hold roughly a tenth of a sample with approximately 900,000 distinct CDR3 sequences, 25% to 35% of them seen once. These records were also assigned to another study, of T cells of mothers and their children.

Sequencing was performed on blood. The receptor source for this set is a woman aged 40 to 50 in good health.

This chain joins TRBV15 and TRBJ1-4; possibly TRBD1 for D (5 bases). The V end lost 0 bases, the J end lost 8 bases, and 10 bases lay between the germline ends. CDR3 length: 14 amino acids. Germline V CDR1 and CDR2: LNHNV, YYDKDF (reference sequence). The CDR3 reads CATSRDQGTEKLFF. Written as DNA, the CDR3 is TGTGCCACCAGCAGAGATCAAGGGACCGAAAAACTGTTTTTT.

On this clonotype itself: One end of the junction is discordant with germline, which a read error may explain. V usage is TRBV5-4 and J usage is TRBJ1-5; D not resolved. Germline-derived CDR1 and CDR2 are SGHNT and YYREEE (reference sequence). This CDR3 has 15 residues. CDR3 DNA sequence: TGTGTCAGCAGCTTGGACGGGAGCGCAGGTCAGCCCCAGCATTTT. Translated, it gives CVSSLDGSAGQPQHF.

Concerning this clonotype: One base away lies a much larger clone, so this may be a sequencing read error. The J gene is TRBJ1-1, the V gene TRBV2; D uncertain. V gave up 4 bases and J gave up 5 bases, with 14 bases separating them. The CDR3 contains 14 residues. Germline assignment: CDR1 SNHLY and CDR2 FYNNEI. CDR3 bases: TGTGCCAGCAGTGTGGTAGGGAAGGAGACTGAAGCTTTCTTT. Its protein is CASSVVGKETEAFF.

V usage is TRBV7-8 and J usage is TRBJ2-4; possible D gene TRBD1, 5 bases. The J call may be wrong; the DNA end is better matched by TRBJ2-7. In germline, CDR1 is SGHVS, CDR2 FQNEAQ. The CDR3 is 17 residues long. The CDR3 sequence is CASSRQNIRVVVSEQYF. DNA for the CDR3: TGTGCCAGCAGTCGACAGAATATTCGGGTGGTGGTGTCCGAGCAGTACTTC.

The V call is TRBV5-6, the J call TRBJ2-1; TRBD1 aligns across 12 bases. The V and J ends lost 0 bases and 6 bases, in that order; junction bases with no gene match: 7. This CDR3 comprises 17 residues. Germline values: CDR1 SGHDT, CDR2 YYEEEE. The CDR3 DNA reads TGTGCCAGCAGCTTGGGTTGGGGGACAGGGGGCTCCAATGAGCAGTTCTTC. This translates into CASSLGWGTGGSNEQFF.

This clonotype was seen only a few times. The DNA for the CDR3 is TGTGCCACCAGTGAGAAAGGGGCAGCATATGGCTACACCTTC. Residues: CATSEKGAAYGYTF. The chain has TRBV24-1 and TRBJ1-2; possibly TRBD1 for D (5 bases). Trimming stripped 4 bases from V and 5 bases from J, with 13 bases between. The CDR3 has 14 residues. Germline lookup yields CDR1 KGHDR and CDR2 SFDVKD.

This clonotype was counted ten times or more. The chain has TRBV7-3 and TRBJ2-6, with D possibly matching TRBD2 (5 bases). The length of the CDR3 is 15 residues. Per germline, CDR1 SGHTA and CDR2 FQGTGA. V was clipped by 1 base and J by 4 bases, with 8 bases between them. The CDR3 reads CASSLRGDGANVLTF. CDR3 nucleotide sequence: TGTGCCAGCAGCTTAAGGGGAGACGGGGCCAACGTCCTGACTTTC.

The V gene is TRBV20-1, the J gene TRBJ1-1; D remains unclear. CDR1 and CDR2 (germline): DFQATT, SNEGSKA (reference sequence). The CDR3 has 11 amino acids. The V and J ends lost 8 bases and 7 bases respectively, with 14 bases between them. CDR3 protein: CSRTRSVEAFF. The CDR3 region has the DNA TGCAGTCGTACACGATCCGTTGAAGCTTTCTTT.

This clonotype has a handful of counts. The V call is TRBV29-1, the J call TRBJ2-1; D not certain. This CDR3 is 13 amino acids long. Trimming stripped 4 bases from V and 0 bases from J, with 7 bases between. The germline CDR1 and CDR2 sequences are SQVTM and ANQGSEA. The CDR3 DNA reads TGCAGCGTTGTGAGAAGCTCCTACAATGAGCAGTTCTTC. Its translation is CSVVRSSYNEQFF.

The table lists this clonotype with a few counts. The V call is TRBV7-2, the J call TRBJ1-4; D gene unclear. With 3 bases removed from V and 4 bases from J, the gap between germline ends came to 9 bases. The CDR3 is 14 amino acids. Germline V gene lookup returns CDR1 SGHTA and CDR2 FQGNSA. The CDR3 loop reads CASSLTSYNEKLFF. In DNA form, the CDR3 reads TGTGCCAGCAGCTTGACAAGTTATAATGAAAAACTGTTTTTT.

The chain links TRBV7-3 to TRBJ2-1, with 8 bases that match TRBD2. The V gene's germline CDR1 is SGHTA and CDR2 FQGTGA. This CDR3 has 15 amino acids. J was trimmed by 7 bases and V by 2 bases; bases with no gene match: 7. CDR3 region: CASSLLDGGANEQFF. CDR3 nucleotides: TGTGCCAGCAGCTTATTGGACGGGGGGGCGAATGAGCAGTTCTTC.

This clonotype was found a few times. V usage is TRBV27 and J usage is TRBJ1-5, with D possibly TRBD1 on 6 matching bases. V gave up 6 bases and J gave up 6 bases, with 18 bases separating them. The germline gives CDR1 MNHEY, CDR2 SMNVEV (reference sequence). This CDR3 is 15 amino acids long. The CDR3 DNA reads as TGTGCCAGCAGACCAGACGGGGGGCGAAGTCAGCCCCAGCATTTT. Translating gives CASRPDGGRSQPQHF.

With regard to this clonotype: At one end the junction does not follow the germline gene, possibly because of a read error. This chain links TRBV9 with TRBJ1-1, with 12 bases identical to TRBD1. This CDR3 is built from 15 residues. Germline V gives CDR1 SGDLS, CDR2 YYNGEE. CDR3 sequence reads: CASSFTGTGGTETFF. Written as DNA, the CDR3 is TGTGCCAGCAGTTTCACCGGGACAGGGGGCACTGAAACTTTCTTT.

There are a few counts of this clonotype. The rearrangement links TRBV5-6 to TRBJ1-6, with D unresolved. The CDR3 has 17 amino acids. The V gene's germline CDR1 is SGHDT and CDR2 YYEEEE. Trimming left V 2 bases short and J 4 bases short, with 16 bases between. The CDR3 loop reads CASSLRLLQKYNSPLHF. The CDR3 coding sequence is TGTGCCAGCAGCTTAAGACTCCTCCAAAAATATAATTCACCCCTCCACTTT.

In this sample, this clonotype turned up many times. The chain uses TRBV20-1 and TRBJ2-7, with TRBD2 as a possible D gene (5 bases). Trimming left V 1 base short and J 9 bases short, with 28 bases between. This CDR3 has 17 residues. The germline V gene encodes CDR1 DFQATT and CDR2 SNEGSKA (reference sequence). In nucleotides, the CDR3 is TGCAGTGCTAGAGCCCCCGGTCGTCTAGCTCCCTTTAGTCGGCAGTACTTC. This translates into CSARAPGRLAPFSRQYF.

The sample holds many counts of this clonotype. The chain has TRBV4-1 and TRBJ2-5, with 7 bases lining up with TRBD1. The CDR3 is made up of 15 amino acids. The V gene end was trimmed by 3 bases and the J gene end by 2 bases; junction bases not matched to a gene: 6. The germline V gene encodes CDR1 MGHRA and CDR2 YSYEKL. The CDR3 spells CASSHPPTGQETQYF. The DNA of the CDR3 is TGCGCCAGCAGCCACCCCCCGACAGGGCAAGAGACCCAGTACTTC.

The rearrangement uses TRBV5-5 and TRBJ2-7; D may be TRBD1 (5 bases). CDR1 and CDR2 (germline): SGHKS, YYEKEE (reference sequence). The CDR3 has 16 residues. Trimming cost V 6 bases and J 6 bases, with 25 bases left between them. Written as DNA, the CDR3 is TGTGCCAGCACCCCGGGTGAGGACATTCGGACCCTCGAGCAGTACTTC. Its protein product is CASTPGEDIRTLEQYF.

This clonotype was picked up a small number of times. The V call is TRBV20-1, the J call TRBJ1-4; D not certain. V gave up 5 bases and J gave up 8 bases, with 9 bases separating them. The germline V gene has CDR1 DFQATT and CDR2 SNEGSKA (reference sequence). This CDR3 comprises 11 residues. In DNA, the CDR3 is TGCAGTGCTTTTCAAGGGGAAAAACTGTTTTTT. Translating gives CSAFQGEKLFF.

This clonotype was seen at least ten times. V is TRBV20-1 and J is TRBJ2-3; D may be TRBD1 (6 bases). The CDR3 is 14 residues long. CDR1 is DFQATT, CDR2 SNEGSKA, per germline (reference sequence). The V gene lost 4 bases and the J gene lost 1 base, with 12 bases spanning the gap. The DNA of the CDR3 is TGCAGTGCTAAACAGGGCTTCGGCACAGATACGCAGTATTTT. Encoded protein: CSAKQGFGTDTQYF.

The chain employs TRBV20-1 and TRBJ1-5; 7 nucleotides match TRBD1. The CDR3 spans 15 residues. Germline CDR1 DFQATT, CDR2 SNEGSKA (reference sequence). With V trimmed by 1 base and J by 1 base, 4 bases remained unmatched. Here the CDR3 DNA reads TGCAGTGCTAGAGTTACAGGGGCGAGCAATCAGCCCCAGCATTTT. Its protein product is CSARVTGASNQPQHF.

This clonotype occurred a few times. V gene TRBV5-6 combines with J gene TRBJ2-3, with D uncertain. Trimming took off 2 bases at V and 2 bases at J, with 12 bases between the two ends. In germline, CDR1 is SGHDT, CDR2 YYEEEE. The CDR3 sequence is 15 residues long. This CDR3 reads CASSFRLLVTDTQYF. The CDR3 DNA sequence: TGTGCCAGCAGCTTTCGCCTTCTCGTCACAGATACGCAGTATTTT.

The CDR3 loop is CSARDRTQGRFGGEAFF. In DNA, the CDR3 is TGCAGTGCTAGAGATAGAACACAGGGGAGGTTCGGCGGTGAAGCTTTCTTT. V and J are TRBV20-1 and TRBJ1-1, with TRBD1 identical over 7 bases. CDR3 length equals 17 residues. Looked up from germline, CDR1 is DFQATT and CDR2 is SNEGSKA (reference sequence). Unmatched junction bases numbered 17, after V lost 0 bases and J lost 7 bases.

The genes are TRBV28 and TRBJ2-6; 8 bases fit TRBD1. V lost 6 bases and J lost 0; bases outside the gene matches: 10. The CDR3 is 18 residues long. CDR1 and CDR2 (germline): MDHEN, SYDVKM. The CDR3 loop reads CASSQNQGASSGANVLTF. CDR3 coding DNA: TGTGCCAGCAGCCAGAATCAGGGGGCCAGCTCTGGGGCCAACGTCCTGACTTTC.

This clonotype was recorded many times. The J gene is TRBJ2-3, the V gene TRBV29-1; D is unclear. Trimming pared 3 bases from V and 6 bases from J, leaving 7 bases between. The CDR3 consists of 11 residues. In germline, CDR1 is SQVTM, CDR2 ANQGSEA. CDR3 in amino acids: CSVDRRDTQYF. The CDR3 bases are TGCAGCGTTGATCGCCGGGATACGCAGTATTTT.

There are many counts of this clonotype. The CDR3 bases are TGTGCCAGCAGCTCTCGACAGGGGAGGGATGAAAAACTGTTTTTT. Its protein is CASSSRQGRDEKLFF. This chain uses TRBV5-5 with TRBJ1-4; 8 nucleotides match TRBD1. The CDR3 is 15 amino acids. Looked up from germline, CDR1 is SGHKS and CDR2 is YYEKEE (reference sequence). After removal of 3 bases from V and 6 bases from J, the junction contained 7 bases not matched to a gene.

This clonotype showed up many times. The V gene is TRBV7-2, the J gene TRBJ2-7; maybe TRBD1 (6 bases). V was shortened by 3 bases and J by 3 bases, with 12 bases between the two germline ends. Germline V CDR1 and CDR2: SGHTA, FQGNSA. The CDR3 totals 14 residues. CDR3 loop: CASSFGVRGYEQYF. CDR3 coding DNA: TGTGCCAGCAGCTTTGGTGTCAGGGGCTACGAGCAGTACTTC.

This clonotype has ten or more counts. The chain carries TRBV5-1 and TRBJ2-1, with D perhaps matching TRBD1 (6 bases). CDR1 is SGHRS and CDR2 is YFSETQ in the germline V gene. The CDR3 has 15 residues. Deletions cut 0 bases from V and 2 bases from J, with 9 bases between. Here the CDR3 DNA reads TGCGCCAGCAGCTTGGTCGGGGACACCTACAATGAGCAGTTCTTC. Encoded protein: CASSLVGDTYNEQFF.

This chain uses TRBV14 with TRBJ2-1; 11 nucleotides line up with TRBD2. The V and J ends lost 4 bases and 7 bases, in that order; junction bases with no gene match: 12. CDR1 is SGHDN and CDR2 is FVKESK in the germline V gene. The CDR3 has 17 residues. The CDR3 DNA reads TGTGCCAGCAGCCCGCTGGGTAGCGGGGGGGCCCGAAATGAGCAGTTCTTC. Its translation is CASSPLGSGGARNEQFF.

J is TRBJ1-5 and V is TRBV12-3 or TRBV12-4, with TRBD1 identical over 11 bases. The CDR3 loop spans 15 amino acids. J was trimmed by 6 bases and V by 5 bases; bases with no gene match: 6. CDR3 region: CASSIRTGGGQPQHF. For the CDR3, the DNA is TGTGCCAGCAGTATCCGGACAGGGGGCGGTCAGCCCCAGCATTTT.

This clonotype turned up a few times. The chain carries TRBV28 and TRBJ1-2; 7 nucleotides align to TRBD1. V shed 3 bases, J shed 3 bases, and the junction held 10 bases outside the gene matches. Looked up from germline, CDR1 is MDHEN and CDR2 is SYDVKM. CDR3 length: 16 residues. This CDR3 reads CASSFPTGVGDYGYTF. The DNA for the CDR3 is TGTGCCAGCAGTTTCCCAACAGGGGTGGGGGACTATGGCTACACCTTC.